One TCR beta chain is described in this entry. This record comes from a study of cytomegalovirus exposure and HLA in healthy donors. TCRdb keeps only in-frame clones here, not all; method: immunoSEQ multiplex PCR. The repertoire has 130,000 or so clones, roughly 89% of them found once; the top ten carry roughly 9.2%. This CDR3 is built from 12 residues. CDR1 and CDR2 (germline): ENHRY, SYGVKD. Trimming cost V 3 bases and J 12 bases, with 14 bases left between them. The TCR sequence derives from a woman between 18 and 30 years old in good health and CMV-seropositive. Sequenced sample: PBMCs. This chain joins TRBV10-3 and TRBJ1-2; tentative D call: TRBD1 (5 bases). The CDR3 is CAISEGRGTDTF. The CDR3, as DNA: TGTGCCATCAGTGAAGGACGCGGGACCGACACCTTC.